The clone carrying this TCR beta chain was recorded once. Random hexamers were used to reverse transcribe the RNA input (roughly 0.5 to 1 ug). Across 54 Vbeta and 13 Jbeta, TCR beta CDR3 was amplified with immunoSEQ multiplex PCR. TCRdb called the immunoSEQ multiplex PCR reads again in MiXCR, with one record for every CDR3 protein. In the table there are roughly 180,000 distinct CDR3 sequences, about 95% of which are singletons. The source of the sample is a study of CD8 T cells in Susac syndrome. The source of this sequence is a human donor in good health. The sample was CD4+ T cells from PBMCs.

DNA for the CDR3: TGTGCCAGCAGCCGGCTAGCGGGGGCAGATACGCAGTATTTT. Its protein product is CASSRLAGADTQYF. This chain uses TRBV5-6 with TRBJ2-3; TRBD2 matches at 10 bases. Germline V CDR1 and CDR2: SGHDT, YYEEEE. J gave up 4 bases and V 4 bases, and 3 bases lay outside the gene matches. The CDR3 spans 14 residues.